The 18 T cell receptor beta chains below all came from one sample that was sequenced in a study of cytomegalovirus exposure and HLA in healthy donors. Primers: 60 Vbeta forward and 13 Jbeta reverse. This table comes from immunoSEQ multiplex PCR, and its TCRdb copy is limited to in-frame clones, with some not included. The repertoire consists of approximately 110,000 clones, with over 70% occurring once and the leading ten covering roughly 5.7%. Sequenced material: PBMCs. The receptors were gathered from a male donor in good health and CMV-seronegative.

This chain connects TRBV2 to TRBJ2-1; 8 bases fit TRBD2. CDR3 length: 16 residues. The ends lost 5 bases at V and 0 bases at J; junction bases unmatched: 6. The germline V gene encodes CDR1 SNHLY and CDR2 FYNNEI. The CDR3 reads CASSRTSSFSYNEQFF. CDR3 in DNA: TGTGCCAGCAGTCGGACTAGCAGCTTCTCCTACAATGAGCAGTTCTTC.

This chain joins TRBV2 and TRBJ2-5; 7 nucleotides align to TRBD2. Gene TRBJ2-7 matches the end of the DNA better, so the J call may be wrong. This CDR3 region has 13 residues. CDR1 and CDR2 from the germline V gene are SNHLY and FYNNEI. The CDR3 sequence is CASRLATSYEQYF. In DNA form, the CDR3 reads TGTGCCAGCAGACTAGCGACTTCCTACGAGCAGTACTTC.

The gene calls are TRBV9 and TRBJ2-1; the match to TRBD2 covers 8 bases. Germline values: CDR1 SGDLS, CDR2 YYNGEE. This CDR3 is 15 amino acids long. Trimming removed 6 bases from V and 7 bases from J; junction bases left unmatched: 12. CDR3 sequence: CASTPGTSISNEQFF. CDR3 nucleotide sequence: TGTGCCAGCACCCCCGGGACTAGTATTTCGAATGAGCAGTTCTTC. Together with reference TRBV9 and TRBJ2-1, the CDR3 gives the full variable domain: DSGVTQTPKHLITATGQRVTLRCSPRSGDLSVYWYQQSLDQGLQFLIQYYNGEERAKGNILERFSAQQFPDLHSELNLSSLELGDSALYFCASTPGTSISNEQFFGPGTRLTVL.

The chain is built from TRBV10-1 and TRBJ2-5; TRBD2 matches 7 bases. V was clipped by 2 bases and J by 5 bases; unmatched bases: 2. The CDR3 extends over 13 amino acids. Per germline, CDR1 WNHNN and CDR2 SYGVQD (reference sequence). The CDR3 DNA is TGCGCCAGCAGTGAGGTGGGAGGGGAGACCCAGTACTTC. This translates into CASSEVGGETQYF.

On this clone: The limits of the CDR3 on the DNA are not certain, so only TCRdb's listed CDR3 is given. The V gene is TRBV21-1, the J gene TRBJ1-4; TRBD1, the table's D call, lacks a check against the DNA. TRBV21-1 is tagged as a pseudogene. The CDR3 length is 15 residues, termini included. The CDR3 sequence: CASSKILDSEKNCFF.

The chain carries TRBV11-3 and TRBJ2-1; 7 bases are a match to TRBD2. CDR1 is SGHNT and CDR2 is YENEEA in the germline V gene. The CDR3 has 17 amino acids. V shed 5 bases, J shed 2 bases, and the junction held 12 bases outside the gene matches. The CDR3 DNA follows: TGTGCCAGCAGCCCTCCGACTAGCCAGGGAGCCTACAATGAGCAGTTCTTC. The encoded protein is CASSPPTSQGAYNEQFF.

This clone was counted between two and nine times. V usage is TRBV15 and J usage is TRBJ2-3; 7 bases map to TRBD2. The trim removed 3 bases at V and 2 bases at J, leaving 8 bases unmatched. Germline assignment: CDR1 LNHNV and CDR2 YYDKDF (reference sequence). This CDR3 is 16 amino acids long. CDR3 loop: CATSSGKRGYTDTQYF. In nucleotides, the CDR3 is TGTGCCACCAGCAGCGGAAAGCGGGGCTACACAGATACGCAGTATTTT.

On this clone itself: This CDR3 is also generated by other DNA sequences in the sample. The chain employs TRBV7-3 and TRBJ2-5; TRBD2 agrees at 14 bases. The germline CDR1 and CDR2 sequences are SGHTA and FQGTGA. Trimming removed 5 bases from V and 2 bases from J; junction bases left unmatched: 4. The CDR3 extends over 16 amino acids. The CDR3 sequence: CASSPGLAGGQETQYF. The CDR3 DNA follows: TGTGCCAGCAGCCCCGGACTAGCGGGGGGACAAGAGACCCAGTACTTC.

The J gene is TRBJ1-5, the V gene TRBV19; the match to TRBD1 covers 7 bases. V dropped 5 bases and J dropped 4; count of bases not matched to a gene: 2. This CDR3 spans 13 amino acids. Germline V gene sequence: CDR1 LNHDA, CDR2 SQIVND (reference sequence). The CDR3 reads CASSSTGNQPQHF. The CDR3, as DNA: TGTGCCAGTAGTTCGACAGGGAATCAGCCCCAGCATTTT.

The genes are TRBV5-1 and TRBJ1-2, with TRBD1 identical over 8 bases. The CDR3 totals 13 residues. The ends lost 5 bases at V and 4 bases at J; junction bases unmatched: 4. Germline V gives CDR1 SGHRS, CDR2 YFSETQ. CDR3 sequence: CASSPDRAYGYTF. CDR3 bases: TGCGCCAGCAGTCCGGACAGGGCCTATGGCTACACCTTC.

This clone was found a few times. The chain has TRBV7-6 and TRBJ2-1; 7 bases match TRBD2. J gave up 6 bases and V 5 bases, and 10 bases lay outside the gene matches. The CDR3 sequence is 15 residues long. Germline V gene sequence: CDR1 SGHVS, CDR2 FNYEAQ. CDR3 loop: CASSPSRGSSNEQFF. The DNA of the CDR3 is TGTGCCAGCAGCCCTTCTCGCGGGAGTTCCAATGAGCAGTTCTTC.

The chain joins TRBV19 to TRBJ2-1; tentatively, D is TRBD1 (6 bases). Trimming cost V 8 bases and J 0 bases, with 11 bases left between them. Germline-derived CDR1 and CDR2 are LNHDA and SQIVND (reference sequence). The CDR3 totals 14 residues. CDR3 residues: CASSQGSSYNEQFF. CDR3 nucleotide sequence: TGTGCCAGTTCCCAGGGGAGCTCCTACAATGAGCAGTTCTTC.

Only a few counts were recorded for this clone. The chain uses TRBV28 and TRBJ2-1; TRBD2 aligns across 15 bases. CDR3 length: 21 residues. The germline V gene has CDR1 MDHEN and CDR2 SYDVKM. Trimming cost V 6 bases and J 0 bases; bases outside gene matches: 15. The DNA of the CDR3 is TGTGCCAGCAGCTCTTCAATGCCGGGACTAGCGGGGGGACCCTCCTACAATGAGCAGTTCTTC. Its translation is CASSSSMPGLAGGPSYNEQFF. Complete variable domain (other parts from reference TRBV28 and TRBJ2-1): DVKVTQSSRYLVKRTGEKVFLECVQDMDHENMFWYRQDPGLGLRLIYFSYDVKMKEKGDIPEGYSVSREKKERFSLILESASTNQTSMYLCASSSSMPGLAGGPSYNEQFFGPGTRLTVL.

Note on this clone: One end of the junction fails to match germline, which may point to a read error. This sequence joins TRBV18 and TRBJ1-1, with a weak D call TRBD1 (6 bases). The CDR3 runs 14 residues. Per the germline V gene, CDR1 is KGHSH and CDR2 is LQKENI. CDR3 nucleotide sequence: TGTGCCAGCTCACCGGGAGGGGGTGGAACTGAAGCTCTCTTT. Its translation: CASSPGGGGTEALF.

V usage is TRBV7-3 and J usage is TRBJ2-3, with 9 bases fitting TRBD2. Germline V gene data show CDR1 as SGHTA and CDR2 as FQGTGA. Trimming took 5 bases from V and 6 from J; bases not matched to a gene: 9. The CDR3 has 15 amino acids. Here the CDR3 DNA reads TGTGCCAGCAGCGAGCCGGGACTAGCTTCTGATACGCAGTATTTT. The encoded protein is CASSEPGLASDTQYF.

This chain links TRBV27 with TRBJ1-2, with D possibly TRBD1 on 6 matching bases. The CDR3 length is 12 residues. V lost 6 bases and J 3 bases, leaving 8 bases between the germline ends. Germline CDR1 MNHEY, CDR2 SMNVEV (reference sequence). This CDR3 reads CASRDSYYGYTF. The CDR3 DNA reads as TGTGCCAGCAGGGACAGCTACTATGGCTACACCTTC.

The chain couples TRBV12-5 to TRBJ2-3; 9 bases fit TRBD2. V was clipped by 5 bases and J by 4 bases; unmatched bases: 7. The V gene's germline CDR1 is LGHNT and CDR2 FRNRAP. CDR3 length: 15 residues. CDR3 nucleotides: TGTGCTAGTGGTGATAGCGGGAGCTTCCCAGATACGCAGTATTTT. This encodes CASGDSGSFPDTQYF.

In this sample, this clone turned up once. CDR3: CASSQGSASGTSETQYF. For the CDR3, the DNA is TGTGCCAGCAGCCAAGGAAGCGCTAGCGGGACCTCTGAGACCCAGTACTTC. The V call is TRBV4-2, the J call TRBJ2-5; 9 nucleotides agree with TRBD2. Germline V CDR1 and CDR2: LGHNA, YNFKEQ. V shed 1 base and J 5 bases; nucleotides not matched to a gene: 11. The length of the CDR3 is 17 residues.